The 10 T cell receptor beta chains in this list originate from one sample, sequenced in a study of shared clonotypes between healthy human individuals (dated by TCRdb to the early 2020s). The library was generated by the immunoSEQ multiplex PCR assay. TCRdb stores this immuneACCESS table with in-frame sequences only. Part of the clones is absent; in the studies checked, under half of the shortfall reflects unresolved V genes, and no reason is known for the rest. This sample is represented by about 2.3 million clones; around 90% of them were singletons. 0.37% of the sample is held by the ten biggest clonotypes. The sample comprised naive CD4+ T cells from PBMCs. The label giving this sample's cell subset or site can be read as: CD45RA+ positively selected. Source of these receptors: a man aged 18-30 years in good health. Some clones in this sample may be carry-over from other donors' samples.

This clone was seen only once. The chain couples TRBV5-1 to TRBJ2-5, with a tentative D call TRBD2 (7 bases). V was trimmed by 0 bases and J by 5 bases, leaving 14 bases between them. Per the germline V gene, CDR1 is SGHRS and CDR2 is YFSETQ. The CDR3 contains 15 residues. The chain's CDR3 is CASSLEGGGMETQYF. As DNA, the CDR3 is TGCGCCAGCAGCTTGGAAGGGGGAGGGATGGAGACCCAGTACTTC. Combining the CDR3 with reference TRBV5-1 and TRBJ2-5 gives the whole variable domain KAGVTQTPRYLIKTRGQQVTLSCSPISGHRSVSWYQQTPGQGLQFLFEYFSETQRNKGNFPGRFSGRQFSNSRSEMNVSTLELGDSALYLCASSLEGGGMETQYFGPGTRLLVL.

The V and J genes are TRBV9 and TRBJ2-2, with TRBD2 identical over 9 bases. The CDR3 loop spans 15 amino acids. Trimming removed 5 bases from V and 6 bases from J; junction bases left unmatched: 8. CDR1 and CDR2 from the germline V gene are SGDLS and YYNGEE. DNA for the CDR3: TGTGCCAGCAGTCTTAGCGGGAGAAGGGCCGGGGAGCTGTTTTTT. It specifies CASSLSGRRAGELFF.

J is TRBJ1-1 and V is TRBV2; 7 nucleotides align to TRBD1. The CDR3 sequence is 14 residues long. The trim removed 8 bases at V and 2 bases at J, leaving 8 bases unmatched. The germline V gene encodes CDR1 SNHLY and CDR2 FYNNEI. CDR3 sequence: CASGGRGGNTEAFF. In nucleotides, the CDR3 is TGTGCCAGCGGCGGAAGAGGGGGCAACACTGAAGCTTTCTTT.

The genes are TRBV28 and TRBJ2-7, with 9 bases that match TRBD2. Germline values: CDR1 MDHEN, CDR2 SYDVKM. CDR3 size: 16 residues. The V gene end was trimmed by 7 bases and the J gene end by 6 bases; junction bases not matched to a gene: 16. The CDR3 bases are TGTGCCAGCATCCCCCCGGGCGGGAGGGCCCAGTCCGAGCAGTACTTC. Amino acids: CASIPPGGRAQSEQYF.

The chain is built from TRBV5-6 and TRBJ2-1, with 11 nucleotides matching TRBD1. The CDR3 covers 13 residues. V was clipped by 3 bases and J by 7 bases; unmatched bases: 0. CDR1 SGHDT and CDR2 YYEEEE come from the germline V gene. The CDR3 nucleotides are TGTGCCAGCAGCTGGGACAGGGGGAATGAGCAGTTCTTC. This encodes CASSWDRGNEQFF.

V and J are TRBV19 and TRBJ1-2; maybe TRBD1 (6 bases). Germline CDR1 reads LNHDA; CDR2 reads SQIVND (reference sequence). The CDR3 totals 16 residues. V was clipped by 5 bases and J by 8 bases, with 24 bases between them. The CDR3 here is CASSPAGTTGGWGYTF. CDR3 bases: TGTGCCAGTAGTCCCGCCGGGACGACAGGCGGCTGGGGCTACACCTTC.

This clone was detected only once. The chain employs TRBV28 and TRBJ1-5, with a tentative D call TRBD1 (5 bases). From germline, CDR1 is MDHEN and CDR2 SYDVKM. The CDR3 is 19 amino acids. V lost 4 bases to trimming and J lost 2 bases, with 24 bases between them. The CDR3 region has the DNA TGTGCCAGCAGTTCTGGTGGGGGGGTAGCGCTCATAGGCAATCAGCCCCAGCATTTT. Translating it yields CASSSGGGVALIGNQPQHF. The whole variable domain, filled in from reference TRBV28 and TRBJ1-5, reads DVKVTQSSRYLVKRTGEKVFLECVQDMDHENMFWYRQDPGLGLRLIYFSYDVKMKEKGDIPEGYSVSREKKERFSLILESASTNQTSMYLCASSSGGGVALIGNQPQHFGDGTRLSIL.

For this clone: Other DNA sequences in the same sample also yield this CDR3. This chain links TRBV20-1 with TRBJ2-5; D call uncertain. This CDR3 spans 11 amino acids. Germline assignment: CDR1 DFQATT and CDR2 SNEGSKA (reference sequence). V dropped 3 bases and J dropped 3 bases, with 5 bases sitting between them. This CDR3 reads CSASPEETQYF. DNA of the CDR3: TGCAGTGCTAGTCCCGAAGAGACCCAGTACTTC.

To note about this clone: At the DNA level, this CDR3 is encoded by other sequences in the same sample as well. This chain uses TRBV5-1 with TRBJ2-2; weak D call: TRBD1 (6 bases). This CDR3 is 14 amino acids long. Germline-derived CDR1 and CDR2 are SGHRS and YFSETQ. With 0 bases removed from V and 5 bases from J, the gap between germline ends came to 8 bases. The CDR3 loop reads CASSLAQGTGELFF. The CDR3, as DNA: TGCGCCAGCAGCTTGGCCCAGGGGACCGGGGAGCTGTTTTTT.

The chain uses TRBV5-4 and TRBJ2-1, with TRBD2 as a possible D gene (7 bases). V dropped 1 base and J dropped 7 bases, with 15 bases sitting between them. The CDR3 is 15 residues long. CDR1 and CDR2 (germline): SGHNT, YYREEE (reference sequence). The CDR3 DNA reads as TGTGCCAGCAGCTTGAGGGGGGGTAGGGCTAATGAGCAGTTCTTC. As protein: CASSLRGGRANEQFF.